The source of this TCR beta chain is a study of T cells in Graves' hyperthyroidism and ophthalmopathy (dated by TCRdb to about 2019). Regarding the study in general: Peripheral blood was collected at initial diagnosis, before any treatment. To identify distinguishing TCR V-J signatures, a discovery cohort of 90 to 100 patients was used, comprising under 45 with Graves' ophthalmopathy and around 57 with stable Graves' hyperthyroidism. Prospective prediction of ophthalmopathy was tested in an independent validation cohort consisting of 18 to 20 hyperthyroidism patients and about 17 patients who later progressed to ophthalmopathy. The 100 discovery patients were divided at random into training and test sets in a 7:3 ratio. Thyroid tissue and blood T-cell repertoires from several Graves' hyperthyroidism patients were also compared in the study. Once sampling was done, hyperthyroidism patients were given methimazole at a starting dose of 30 mg daily, whereas ophthalmopathy patients were given high-dose intravenous methylprednisolone. The paper reports TCR Vbeta CDR3 sequencing of approximately 140 peripheral blood samples: around 45 ophthalmopathy, fewer than 80 hyperthyroidism and approximately 17 progressor patients.

Study-wide conclusions, independent of this receptor: No statistical method was used to set the sample size in advance, and investigators knew the group allocation. Most expanded thyroid clonotypes (frequency above 0.001) were also detected in blood, suggesting blood repertoires may reflect thyroid immune responses. In validation, the model predicted progression to ophthalmopathy a median of about 6 months before onset, with roughly 70% sensitivity and 72.22% specificity. A model built on a 13 V-J signature distinguished ophthalmopathy from stable hyperthyroidism, reaching 85% to 90% sensitivity and 81.08% specificity in cross-validation and 80%/75% in testing.

A patient counted as having stable Graves' hyperthyroidism if no progression to ophthalmopathy occurred over 18 months of follow-up. Hyperthyroidism patients were newly diagnosed, had a disease duration of under 2 months, and were aged 18 to 65 years. Any patient with an uncontrolled infection, another autoimmune disease, pregnancy or lactation was excluded. Diagnoses relied on clinical symptoms, serum thyroxine and TRAb, thyroid ultrasound and orbital computed tomography. PBMCs were separated from over 9 ml of fresh peripheral blood using Ficoll-Paque density gradient centrifugation. Total RNA was extracted using Trizol reagent, and RNA quality was assessed on an Agilent 2100 Bioanalyzer. The CDR3 runs 14 residues from the cysteine to the phenylalanine. Only the CDR3 DNA stays, 42 bases, in frame from base 1. The trim is 7 bases for V and 3 bases for J, with a gap of 13 bases between the germline ends. CDR1 is given as MDHEN and CDR2 as SYDVKM, both from the germline V gene.

This clonotype has at least ten counts. Its antigen is unknown. One base away there is no much larger clone; base qualities are not given. The TCR beta CDR3 regions were amplified from the RNA transcripts. A first-round RT-PCR of the TCR CDR3 used the HTBI primer set with the Qiagen OneStep RT-PCR kit. The libraries were constructed in a second round of multiplex PCR and then size-selected and purified. Libraries were sequenced paired-end with 100 bp reads on an Illumina HiSeq2000. In the paper's pipeline: SOAPnuke was used to process the raw data, throwing out any read that contained adapters or uncalled bases, had a mean Phred below 15, or lacked an exact constant-primer or identifier match. COPE v1.2.5 was used to merge high-quality paired reads, and clonotypes were defined as unique nucleotide sequences. MiTCR v1.1 was used to align clonotypes to the IMGT TRBV, TRBD and TRBJ reference segments. Only V-J combinations with frequency above 0.0001, covering about 99% of repertoires, were analysed. The TCS score was defined as F50 (clonal expansion) divided by E x V (chaos), with BLOSUM62-based TCRdist calculated between CDR3 peptides within each V-J. Welch's t-statistics and random forest reduced around 520 V-J features to around 14, which were used in a naive Bayes classifier (R e1071). In TCRdb, the public reads were trimmed at Q25 with fastp and aligned with MiXCR, with productive beta chains retained. Records with the same CDR3 protein are collapsed into one entry carrying the most frequent genes and DNA. TCRdb, not the authors, supplied the V and J calls. The sample table holds some 550,000 distinct CDR3 sequences, of which 20% to 25% were seen once. Together, the top ten hold around 27% of the sample.

Sequencing used blood. The chain employs TRBV28 and TRBJ1-5, with a tentative D gene TRBD1 over 5 matching bases. This sequence was found in a man between 18 and 35 years old with Graves' hyperthyroidism. The sequenced DNA: TGTGCCAGCATTAACGGGGGGATCAATCAGCCCCAGCATTTT. This codes for CASINGGINQPQHF.